This is a list of T cell receptor beta chains from one sample in a study of molecular identifiers for immune sequencing clone quantification. TCRdb itself ran the PCR reads through MiXCR, one entry per CDR3 protein. The table includes around 94,000 distinct CDR3 sequences, about 35% detected once. The source material was naive CD8+ T cells from blood, with Jurkat cell RNA spiked in. Receptors were obtained from a human donor in good health. Some libraries in this study had Jurkat cell RNA spiked in. Both conserved end residues are part of each CDR3. D genes are given only for firm matches. Part of the rows lack a size; the others show once, few, many or a class for expanded clones.

>-|14|-|TRBV6-5|TRBJ2-7
CASRTGLGLYEQYF
TGTGCCAGCAGGACGGGACTGGGGCTCTACGAGCAGTACTTC
>-|15|-|TRBV20-1|TRBJ2-7
CSARDRDAINYEQYF
TGCAGTGCTAGAGACCGGGACGCAATAAACTACGAGCAGTACTTC
>few|17|TRBD2|TRBV19|TRBJ2-3
CASSIRGLAASTDTQYF
TGTGCCAGTAGTATACGGGGACTAGCGGCTAGCACAGATACGCAGTATTTT
>few|17|TRBD2|TRBV29-1|TRBJ2-1
CSVEGTTGTSGMDEQFF
TGCAGCGTTGAGGGGACGACTGGGACTAGCGGGATGGATGAGCAGTTCTTC
>-|13|-|TRBV28|TRBJ1-2
CASSLRGNYGYTF
TGTGCCAGCAGTTTAAGAGGGAACTATGGCTACACCTTC
>many|15|TRBD1|TRBV12-3/TRBV12-4|TRBJ1-5
CASSLKQGLNQPQHF
TGTGCCAGCAGTTTAAAACAGGGGTTAAATCAGCCCCAGCATTTT
>many|12|TRBD1|TRBV28|TRBJ2-7
CASSLDRGKSYF
TGTGCCAGCAGTTTGGACAGGGGAAAGTCATACTTC
>many|12|-|TRBV7-9|TRBJ2-3
CASSLDRFTQYF
TGTGCCAGCAGCTTAGACCGTTTTACGCAGTATTTT
>many|16|TRBD2|TRBV5-6|TRBJ2-7
CASSLGTSGGSYEQYF
TGTGCCAGCAGCTTGGGGACTAGCGGGGGCTCCTACGAGCAGTACTTC
>few|13|TRBD1|TRBV6-2/TRBV6-3|TRBJ1-5
CASKDRENQPQHF
TGTGCCAGCAAGGACAGGGAAAATCAGCCCCAGCATTTT